The 23 T cell receptor beta chains in this list originate from one sample, sequenced in a study of blood T cell repertoires in COVID-19. Repertoires were generated with immunoSEQ multiplex PCR, while TCRdb's copy carries only in-frame clones and drops some. This sample yields roughly 150,000 clones, of which approximately 77% are seen a single time; around 18% belongs to the top ten. The sequenced sample was PBMCs or T cells enriched from blood (not recorded which). These receptors all come from a man in his fifties or sixties who had recovered from COVID-19.

The chain employs TRBV2 and TRBJ1-5; 7 bases agree with TRBD1. V lost 6 bases, J lost 4 bases, and 9 bases stayed unmatched. This CDR3 region has 15 residues. Germline CDR1 SNHLY, CDR2 FYNNEI. This CDR3 is CASRLDRALNQPQHF. CDR3 sequence (DNA): TGTGCCAGCAGACTAGACAGGGCCCTAAATCAGCCCCAGCATTTT.

The chain is built from TRBV3-1 (or the pseudogene TRBV3-2) and TRBJ2-7; 9 bases are shared with TRBD2. CDR3 length equals 16 residues. CDR1 and CDR2 from the germline V gene are LGHDT and YNNKEL (reference sequence). V lost 1 base and J lost 5; bases outside the gene matches: 9. CDR3 residues: CASSQVFSGRYHEQYF. CDR3 DNA sequence: TGTGCCAGCAGCCAAGTTTTCAGCGGGAGGTACCACGAGCAGTACTTC.

The genes are TRBV30 and TRBJ1-1; the D gene is possibly TRBD1 (6 bases). Germline CDR1 is GTSNPN and CDR2 is SVGIG (reference sequence). CDR3 length equals 14 residues. V was pared by 2 bases and J by 1 base, with 11 bases between. CDR3 DNA: TGTGCCTGGAGTACCTACAGGGAGAACACTGAAGCTTTCTTT. This encodes CAWSTYRENTEAFF.

V is TRBV19 and J is TRBJ2-7; TRBD1 might be the D (5 bases). V was cut by 7 bases and J by 0 bases, with 7 bases left in between. The CDR3 runs 12 residues. Looked up from germline, CDR1 is LNHDA and CDR2 is SQIVND (reference sequence). The CDR3 DNA is TGTGCCAGTAAGGGGATCTCCTACGAGCAGTACTTC. Its protein is CASKGISYEQYF.

As DNA, the CDR3 is TGTGCCACCAGCAGAGCTGGTCAGGGTTTGGCGTCCTCTGGAAACACCATATATTTT. It is translated as CATSRAGQGLASSGNTIYF. The chain has TRBV15 and TRBJ1-3, with a tentative D call TRBD1 (5 bases). Germline V gives CDR1 LNHNV, CDR2 YYDKDF (reference sequence). Trimming removed 1 base at V and 0 bases at J, with 19 bases between. The CDR3 totals 19 residues.

This chain connects TRBV12-3 or TRBV12-4 to TRBJ2-1; D ambiguous. Trimming cost V 6 bases and J 14 bases, with 17 bases left between them. This CDR3 is 12 amino acids long. The CDR3 nucleotides are TGTGCCAGCAGCCCCCCGAGCCCGGGTAAGTTCTTC. It codes for CASSPPSPGKFF.

Only a few counts were recorded for this clone. The chain employs TRBV7-8 and TRBJ1-1; D not resolved. CDR1 and CDR2 from the germline V gene are SGHVS and FQNEAQ. Trimming left V 2 bases short and J 1 base short, with 8 bases between. The CDR3 loop spans 14 amino acids. CDR3 residues: CASSLMTPNTEAFF. CDR3 coding DNA: TGTGCCAGCAGCTTAATGACACCGAACACTGAAGCTTTCTTT.

A single count supports this clone. The chain has TRBV6-4 and TRBJ1-3; TRBD1 matches at 7 bases. Germline V lookup: CDR1 MRHNA, CDR2 SNTAGT. The CDR3 runs to 16 residues. The V and J ends lost 2 bases and 3 bases, in that order; junction bases with no gene match: 7. The CDR3 DNA follows: TGTGCCAGCAGTGACCGCGACAGGGACGGTGGAAACACCATATATTTT. Translating it yields CASSDRDRDGGNTIYF.

V gene TRBV28 combines with J gene TRBJ1-5; D not certain. This CDR3 has 12 residues. The V end lost 3 bases, the J end lost 7 bases, and 7 bases lay between the germline ends. Germline CDR1 is MDHEN and CDR2 is SYDVKM. The CDR3 DNA reads TGTGCCAGCAGTTTCTTGGGCCAGCCCCAGCATTTT. It translates to CASSFLGQPQHF.

The chain is built from TRBV14 and TRBJ2-7; D is undetermined. The germline gives CDR1 SGHDN, CDR2 FVKESK. CDR3 length: 11 residues. Trimming cost V 3 bases and J 4 bases, with 4 bases left between them. The CDR3 sequence: CASSHHYEQYF. The CDR3 DNA is TGTGCCAGCAGCCATCATTACGAGCAGTACTTC.

The gene calls are TRBV7-9 and TRBJ1-1; unclear D gene. CDR1 and CDR2 from the germline V gene are SEHNR and FQNEAQ (reference sequence). The CDR3 contains 14 residues. Deletions cut 1 base from V and 6 bases from J, with 12 bases between. DNA for the CDR3: TGTGCCAGCAGCTTAGTGGAGGACGGGGCTGAAGCTTTCTTT. Encoded protein: CASSLVEDGAEAFF.

The chain employs TRBV6-5 and TRBJ2-7; D unclear. Germline V gives CDR1 MNHEY, CDR2 SVGAGI. Trimming left V 0 bases short and J 2 bases short, with 5 bases between. The CDR3 totals 13 residues. CDR3 nucleotide sequence: TGTGCCAGCAGTTACTCCGGTCCCTACGAGCAGTACTTC. The encoded protein is CASSYSGPYEQYF.

The rearrangement joins TRBV29-1 to TRBJ1-2, with D possibly TRBD1 on 6 matching bases. This CDR3 has 14 amino acids. The V and J ends lost 4 bases and 0 bases respectively, with 12 bases between them. Germline V gene lookup returns CDR1 SQVTM and CDR2 ANQGSEA. CDR3 sequence: CSVVPTGANYGYTF. The CDR3, as DNA: TGCAGCGTTGTCCCGACAGGAGCTAACTATGGCTACACCTTC. The full variable domain, completed using reference TRBV29-1 and TRBJ1-2, is SAVISQKPSRDICQRGTSLTIQCQVDSQVTMMFWYRQQPGQSLTLIATANQGSEATYESGFVIDKFPISRPNLTFSTLTVSNMSPEDSSIYLCSVVPTGANYGYTFGSGTRLTVV.

V and J are TRBV5-1 and TRBJ2-7; D perhaps matches TRBD1 (6 bases). Per the germline V gene, CDR1 is SGHRS and CDR2 is YFSETQ. This CDR3 is 14 amino acids long. The V end lost 3 bases, the J end lost 2 bases, and 12 bases lay between the germline ends. This CDR3 is CASSWEQGPYEQYF. The DNA of the CDR3 is TGCGCCAGCAGCTGGGAACAGGGTCCCTACGAGCAGTACTTC.

This chain links TRBV28 with TRBJ2-5; the D gene is possibly TRBD1 (6 bases). This CDR3 is built from 15 residues. The V and J ends lost 3 bases and 2 bases respectively, with 13 bases between them. Germline CDR1 is MDHEN and CDR2 is SYDVKM. The CDR3 nucleotides read TGTGCCAGCAGTTTTTCCAGGGGCTATCAAGAGACCCAGTACTTC. Protein sequence: CASSFSRGYQETQYF.

The chain recombines TRBV28 with TRBJ1-6, with TRBD1 identical over 10 bases. Germline V lookup: CDR1 MDHEN, CDR2 SYDVKM. CDR3 length equals 14 residues. V was clipped by 8 bases and J by 14 bases; unmatched bases: 12. CDR3 bases: TGTGCCAGCGAAACTCCGGGACAGGGGATGTCCCTCCACTTT. As protein: CASETPGQGMSLHF.

In this sample, this clone turned up a few times. V and J are TRBV19 and TRBJ1-1; no clear D gene. The CDR3 length is 14 residues. CDR1 is LNHDA and CDR2 is SQIVND in the germline V gene (reference sequence). Trimming took 1 base from V and 4 from J, leaving 10 bases between them. The CDR3 is CASSIGRDPTEAFF. As DNA, the CDR3 is TGTGCCAGTAGTATAGGGCGGGATCCCACTGAAGCTTTCTTT. Drawing the rest from reference TRBV19 and TRBJ1-1, the complete variable domain is DGGITQSPKYLFRKEGQNVTLSCEQNLNHDAMYWYRQDPGQGLRLIYYSQIVNDFQKGDIAEGYSVSREKKESFPLTVTSAQKNPTAFYLCASSIGRDPTEAFFGQGTRLTVV.

In its sample, this clone was seen many times. CDR3 protein: CASSFPGTGNQPQHF. The DNA for the CDR3 is TGTGCCAGCAGTTTTCCTGGGACAGGGAATCAGCCCCAGCATTTT. The V and J genes are TRBV28 and TRBJ1-5; 9 nucleotides match TRBD1. Germline CDR1 reads MDHEN; CDR2 reads SYDVKM. This CDR3 has 15 amino acids. Germline trimming cut 3 bases from V and 4 bases from J; bases unmatched to any gene: 4.

The chain carries TRBV5-3 and TRBJ2-1; D is undetermined. TRBV5-3 falls under the ORF class, with uncertain function. This CDR3 is built from 17 residues. The germline V and J ends were trimmed by 0 bases and 0 bases, with 13 bases remaining between them. The CDR3, as DNA: TGTGCCAGAAGCTTGGAGAATGCCTGGAGCTCCTACAATGAGCAGTTCTTC. Encoded protein: CARSLENAWSSYNEQFF.

This chain links TRBV19 with TRBJ2-5, with TRBD1 matching 7 bases. The length of the CDR3 is 14 residues. Germline-derived CDR1 and CDR2 are LNHDA and SQIVND (reference sequence). V lost 1 base, J lost 2 bases, and 1 base stayed unmatched. CDR3 bases: TGTGCCAGTAGTATAGGGACAGGACAAGAGACCCAGTACTTC. It yields the protein CASSIGTGQETQYF. Together with reference TRBV19 and TRBJ2-5, the CDR3 gives the full variable domain: DGGITQSPKYLFRKEGQNVTLSCEQNLNHDAMYWYRQDPGQGLRLIYYSQIVNDFQKGDIAEGYSVSREKKESFPLTVTSAQKNPTAFYLCASSIGTGQETQYFGPGTRLLVL.

The CDR3 sequence is CAWRDTGGTEAFF. The CDR3 DNA follows: TGTGCCTGGAGGGATACAGGGGGCACTGAAGCTTTCTTT. The rearrangement uses TRBV30 and TRBJ1-1; TRBD1 agrees at 8 bases. Germline V gene data show CDR1 as GTSNPN and CDR2 as SVGIG (reference sequence). Germline trimming cut 3 bases from V and 4 bases from J; bases unmatched to any gene: 4. The CDR3 covers 13 residues.

This chain connects TRBV12-3 or TRBV12-4 to TRBJ2-1; D is perhaps TRBD2 (5 bases). Trimming removed 5 bases at V and 10 bases at J, with 15 bases between. The CDR3 has 13 residues. The CDR3 DNA reads TGTGCCAGCAGTCCTATGACTATGACGGAGCAGTTCTTC. It is translated as CASSPMTMTEQFF.

The chain couples TRBV29-1 to TRBJ2-7; the match to TRBD2 covers 7 bases. The CDR3 runs to 15 residues. The V and J ends lost 0 bases and 2 bases, in that order; junction bases with no gene match: 7. Germline V lookup: CDR1 SQVTM, CDR2 ANQGSEA. CDR3 sequence: CSVEDPTGGPYEQYF. The CDR3 DNA is TGCAGCGTTGAAGATCCGACGGGAGGTCCCTACGAGCAGTACTTC.